This passage covers 23 T cell receptor beta chains from one sample sequenced in a study of cytotoxic CD8 clonotypes in ibrutinib-treated CLL. Sequenced by immunoSEQ multiplex PCR; TCRdb stores in-frame clones only, minus some. The sample has about 310,000 clones, almost 80% seen once. This specimen was PBMCs, taken before ibrutinib treatment. These receptors all come from a human donor with chronic lymphocytic leukemia.

This clone was recorded a few times. The V and J genes are TRBV19 and TRBJ1-1; TRBD1 aligns across 7 bases. The CDR3 is made up of 16 amino acids. CDR1 is LNHDA, CDR2 SQIVND, per germline (reference sequence). The trim removed 5 bases at V and 7 bases at J, leaving 16 bases unmatched. The CDR3 here is CASSLFGTARQVEAFF. The CDR3 coding sequence is TGTGCCAGTAGTCTATTCGGGACAGCTCGGCAGGTTGAAGCTTTCTTT.

In this sample, this clone turned up once. The V and J genes are TRBV15 and TRBJ2-3, with TRBD1 matching 8 bases. V shed 5 bases, J shed 0 bases, and the junction held 10 bases outside the gene matches. CDR3 length: 17 residues. The germline V gene has CDR1 LNHNV and CDR2 YYDKDF (reference sequence). The CDR3 region has the DNA TGTGCCACCAGCGCTCCAGGGGGCATCTTCAGCACAGATACGCAGTATTTT. Encoded protein: CATSAPGGIFSTDTQYF.

As to this clone: Other DNA sequences from this sample encode an identical CDR3 as well. The chain joins TRBV30 to TRBJ2-5; D is uncertain. The germline V gene encodes CDR1 GTSNPN and CDR2 SVGIG (reference sequence). CDR3 length equals 13 residues. Trimming removed 2 bases at V and 5 bases at J, with 12 bases between. The CDR3 protein is CAWSRSSQETQYF. The CDR3 DNA reads as TGTGCCTGGAGTCGATCTTCCCAGGAGACCCAGTACTTC.

This chain joins TRBV4-1 and TRBJ1-1; the match to TRBD1 covers 7 bases. Unmatched junction bases numbered 13, after V lost 10 bases and J lost 8 bases. The CDR3 covers 13 residues. CDR1 and CDR2 (germline): MGHRA, YSYEKL. In DNA, the CDR3 is TGCGCCACCTCGACAGGGCGGGGGTCCGAAGCTTTCTTT. The encoded protein is CATSTGRGSEAFF.

This chain links TRBV9 with TRBJ1-2; D is uncertain. Trimming took off 0 bases at V and 3 bases at J, with 24 bases between the two ends. Per the germline V gene, CDR1 is SGDLS and CDR2 is YYNGEE. This CDR3 region has 19 residues. CDR3 coding DNA: TGTGCCAGCAGCGTAGCTCCGGACGGGTCAAGAGTAAACGACTATGGCTACACCTTC. It specifies CASSVAPDGSRVNDYGYTF.

This rearrangement joins TRBV4-2 to TRBJ2-7; D might be TRBD1 or TRBD2, each matching 5 bases. The CDR3 contains 19 residues. The germline gives CDR1 LGHNA, CDR2 YNFKEQ. V was cut by 1 base and J by 6 bases, with 28 bases left in between. The CDR3 reads CASSQVHGVWDARAGEQYF. CDR3 in DNA: TGTGCCAGCAGCCAAGTGCATGGTGTATGGGACGCCCGCGCTGGCGAGCAGTACTTC.

Comment on this clone: A much bigger clone sits one base away, suggesting this may be a read error. The same CDR3 also results from other DNA sequences found in this sample. J is TRBJ2-3 and V is TRBV7-6, with D possibly TRBD1 on 5 matching bases. Germline V CDR1 and CDR2: SGHVS, FNYEAQ. This CDR3 comprises 16 residues. CDR3 sequence: CASSLGANIPTDTQYF. For the CDR3, the DNA is TGTGCTAGCAGCTTAGGGGCTAACATTCCCACAGATACGCAGTATTTT.

V gene TRBV19 combines with J gene TRBJ1-1; maybe TRBD1 (6 bases). V dropped 11 bases and J dropped 0 bases, with 19 bases sitting between them. CDR3 length: 15 amino acids. CDR1 is LNHDA, CDR2 SQIVND, per germline (reference sequence). CDR3 loop: CASSEAGALNTEAFF. In DNA form, the CDR3 reads TGTGCCTCATCCGAGGCAGGGGCCCTGAACACTGAAGCTTTCTTT.

This chain joins TRBV27 and TRBJ2-1; D unclear. Between the trimmed V and J ends, which lost 2 bases and 3 bases, there was a span of 8 bases. Looked up from germline, CDR1 is MNHEY and CDR2 is SMNVEV (reference sequence). The CDR3 extends over 14 amino acids. The CDR3 sequence: CASSLVRNYNEQFF. The CDR3 DNA follows: TGTGCCAGCAGTTTAGTCAGGAACTACAATGAGCAGTTCTTC.

V gene TRBV15 combines with J gene TRBJ2-1; D unresolved. Trimming stripped 0 bases from V and 10 bases from J, with 10 bases between. Germline V gene data show CDR1 as LNHNV and CDR2 as YYDKDF (reference sequence). The CDR3 totals 13 residues. Here the CDR3 reads CATSRDGGREQFF. The CDR3, as DNA: TGTGCCACCAGCAGAGATGGTGGCAGGGAGCAGTTCTTC. Complete variable domain (other parts from reference TRBV15 and TRBJ2-1): DAMVIQNPRYQVTQFGKPVTLSCSQTLNHNVMYWYQQKSSQAPKLLFHYYDKDFNNEADTPDNFQSRRPNTSFCFLDIRSPGLGDTAMYLCATSRDGGREQFFGPGTRLTVL.

The rearrangement joins TRBV9 to TRBJ2-3; D uncertain. The V and J ends lost 0 bases and 0 bases respectively, with 11 bases between them. Per germline, CDR1 SGDLS and CDR2 YYNGEE. This CDR3 is 16 amino acids long. The CDR3, as DNA: TGTGCCAGCAGCGTAGAGGCCACCACTAGCACAGATACGCAGTATTTT. Residues: CASSVEATTSTDTQYF.

The gene calls are TRBV6-4 and TRBJ2-3; 11 bases map to TRBD2. CDR3 length equals 18 residues. Trimming took 4 bases from V and 2 from J; bases not matched to a gene: 11. CDR1 and CDR2 from the germline V gene are MRHNA and SNTAGT. The CDR3: CASSGTLQLAGDTDTQYF. The DNA for the CDR3 is TGTGCCAGCAGTGGGACGTTGCAACTAGCGGGAGACACAGATACGCAGTATTTT.

This clone was counted only a few times. This chain joins TRBV6-5 and TRBJ2-7; D tentatively reads TRBD1 or TRBD2 (5 bases each). Germline V lookup: CDR1 MNHEY, CDR2 SVGAGI. V dropped 7 bases and J dropped 3 bases, with 16 bases sitting between them. CDR3 length: 14 residues. CDR3 bases: TGTGCCAGCATGTACCGGGACGGCCTCTACGAGCAGTACTTC. This gives the protein CASMYRDGLYEQYF.

The V and J genes are TRBV30 and TRBJ1-6, with a tentative D call TRBD1 (6 bases). Trimming cost V 1 base and J 7 bases, with 20 bases left between them. Germline V CDR1 and CDR2: GTSNPN, SVGIG (reference sequence). The CDR3 runs to 17 residues. The DNA for the CDR3 is TGTGCCTGGAGTGCTGGGACACCGCTCTCGTGGAATTCACCCCTCCACTTT. It codes for CAWSAGTPLSWNSPLHF.

The rearrangement links TRBV2 to TRBJ2-1; 11 nucleotides match TRBD2. Unmatched junction bases numbered 6, after V lost 4 bases and J lost 10 bases. This CDR3 is 14 amino acids long. Germline assignment: CDR1 SNHLY and CDR2 FYNNEI. CDR3 DNA: TGTGCCAGCAGTGTACTAGCGGGAGAGTCGGAGCAGTTCTTC. Amino acids: CASSVLAGESEQFF.

This clone was seen once. This chain uses TRBV15 with TRBJ2-1, with 9 bases lining up with TRBD2. In germline, CDR1 is LNHNV, CDR2 YYDKDF (reference sequence). The CDR3 consists of 17 residues. V lost 0 bases to trimming and J lost 7 bases; unmatched junction nucleotides: 10. CDR3 bases: TGTGCCACCAGCAGAGATTACCCCAGCGGGAGGTTTAATGAGCAGTTCTTC. This codes for CATSRDYPSGRFNEQFF.

The chain uses TRBV18 and TRBJ1-2, with D perhaps TRBD1 (5 bases). CDR1 KGHSH and CDR2 LQKENI come from the germline V gene. The CDR3 is made up of 16 amino acids. Trimming pared 4 bases from V and 0 bases from J, leaving 15 bases between. This CDR3 is CASSRGDGDTNYGYTF. CDR3 bases: TGTGCCAGCTCACGGGGGGACGGAGATACTAACTATGGCTACACCTTC.

V usage is TRBV9 and J usage is TRBJ1-5; 10 positions match TRBD1. The length of the CDR3 is 14 residues. The trim removed 4 bases at V and 7 bases at J, leaving 5 bases unmatched. Germline lookup yields CDR1 SGDLS and CDR2 YYNGEE. The CDR3 sequence: CASSKDRGAQPQHF. The CDR3 coding sequence is TGTGCCAGCAGCAAGGACAGGGGGGCCCAGCCCCAGCATTTT.

The chain employs TRBV7-2 and TRBJ1-3; D possibly corresponds to TRBD1 (6 bases). This CDR3 is built from 18 residues. Germline CDR1 is SGHTA and CDR2 is FQGNSA. V was pared by 5 bases and J by 0 bases, with 20 bases between. The CDR3 sequence is CASSPGTTRAGSGNTIYF. The CDR3 DNA follows: TGTGCCAGCAGCCCAGGGACAACGCGGGCGGGCTCTGGAAACACCATATATTTT.

The V gene is TRBV7-3, the J gene TRBJ2-1; 11 positions agree with TRBD2. Trimming cost V 6 bases and J 5 bases; bases outside gene matches: 6. This CDR3 contains 15 residues. Germline assignment: CDR1 SGHTA and CDR2 FQGTGA. The CDR3 bases are TGTGCCAGCAGGATTAGCGGGAGGGCCGACAATGAGCAGTTCTTC. Translated: CASRISGRADNEQFF.

The V call is TRBV7-3, the J call TRBJ2-5; TRBD2 matches 8 bases. Trimming at V came to 2 bases and at J to 5 bases, leaving 10 bases not matched to a gene. Germline V lookup: CDR1 SGHTA, CDR2 FQGTGA. CDR3 length: 16 residues. The CDR3 DNA reads TGTGCCAGCAGCTTAGTTGGAGCGGGAGTAGAGGAGACCCAGTACTTC. Protein: CASSLVGAGVEETQYF. Variable domain in full (rest from reference TRBV7-3 and TRBJ2-5): GAGVSQTPSNKVTEKGKYVELRCDPISGHTALYWYRQSLGQGPEFLIYFQGTGAADDSGLPNDRFFAVRPEGSVSTLKIQRTERGDSAVYLCASSLVGAGVEETQYFGPGTRLLVL.

The chain couples TRBV5-4 to TRBJ2-7; the D is unclear. Looked up from germline, CDR1 is SGHNT and CDR2 is YYREEE (reference sequence). Trimming removed 0 bases at V and 0 bases at J, with 10 bases between. The CDR3 consists of 15 residues. CDR3 DNA sequence: TGTGCCAGCAGCTTGGAAGGACGGAGCTCCTACGAGCAGTACTTC. This sequence encodes CASSLEGRSSYEQYF.

V is TRBV9 and J is TRBJ2-7, with D tentatively TRBD1 (5 bases). Trimming pared 0 bases from V and 0 bases from J, leaving 10 bases between. Germline assignment: CDR1 SGDLS and CDR2 YYNGEE. CDR3 length: 15 amino acids. The CDR3 DNA sequence: TGTGCCAGCAGCGTAGCTCAGGGTAGCTCCTACGAGCAGTACTTC. Its translation: CASSVAQGSSYEQYF.